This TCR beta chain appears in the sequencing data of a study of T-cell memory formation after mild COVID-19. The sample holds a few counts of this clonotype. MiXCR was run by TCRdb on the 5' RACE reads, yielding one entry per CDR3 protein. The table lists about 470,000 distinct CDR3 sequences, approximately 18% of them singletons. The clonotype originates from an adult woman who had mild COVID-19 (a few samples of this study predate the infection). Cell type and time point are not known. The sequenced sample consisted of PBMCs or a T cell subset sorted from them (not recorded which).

The CDR3 bases are TGCGCCAGCAGCCCGAGGCCGTTAGCCAAAAACATTCAGTACTTC. It is translated as CASSPRPLAKNIQYF. The genes are TRBV5-1 and TRBJ2-4; no reliable D call. The V end was cut by 4 bases, the J end by 0 bases, with 11 bases between. Germline CDR1 is SGHRS and CDR2 is YFSETQ. This CDR3 comprises 15 residues.